This T cell receptor (beta chain) was sequenced during a study of Ad26.COV2.S vaccination and SARS-CoV-2 variants (dated by TCRdb to the early 2020s). For the study in its entirety: Vaccine-arm donors were drawn from COV1001, a multicentre, randomized, double-blind, placebo-controlled phase I-IIa trial of Ad26.COV2.S in healthy adults. The TCR-sequenced set comprised approximately 30 samples: roughly 19 Ad26.COV2.S vaccine recipients, 5 placebo recipients and 8 SARS-CoV-2 convalescent individuals. Ad26.COV2.S was administered intramuscularly at 5 x 10^10 or 1 x 10^11 viral particles, either as a single shot or as two shots given 56 days apart. Trial participants were randomized into five groups of five: low-dose or high-dose Ad26.COV2.S given once or twice, or placebo on both occasions. Throughout the experiments and outcome assessment, investigators stayed blinded to trial group allocation. TCRbeta repertoire sequencing was used to assess the specificity and breadth of SARS-CoV-2-reactive T cell receptors after Ad26.COV2.S vaccination.

Per the publication, the treatment or condition label means: some 20 received Ad26.COV2.S at low or high dose, single or two shots; a few received placebo; per-sample allocation not given. Repertoires of vaccine and placebo recipients were sequenced from samples taken on day 63 after the first injection. Between 29 July and 7 August 2020, Cohort 1b enrolled 20 to 30 adults aged 18-55 years at one site in Boston, USA. Ad26.COV2.S was a replication-incompetent adenovirus type 26 vector expressing a prefusion-stabilized SARS-CoV-2 spike protein from the original Wuhan strain. The sample holds one count of this clone. Its antigen target is currently unknown. Base quality data are lacking; no much larger clone is found one base away. Broader findings and caveats from the paper: It was noted by the authors that total T cell responses may have been underestimated by the TCR breadth and depth analyses. Vaccine and placebo recipients had comparable non-spike TCR breadth, which fits with the vaccine containing only spike. Higher spike-specific TCR breadth was observed in Ad26.COV2.S recipients than in placebo recipients (P = 0.0014). Comparing responses between vaccine doses or regimens was not something the study was powered to do. After vaccination, spike-specific CD8+ and CD4+ T cell responses were reported to show substantial breadth.

From the cysteine up to the phenylalanine, the CDR3 has a length of 15 residues. CDR3 DNA only is kept here, 45 bases in frame from base 1. The germline V gene gives CDR1 as MRHNA and CDR2 as SNTAGT. V lost 5 bases and J lost 4 bases, and the count of bases not matched to a germline gene is 7. The immunoSEQ Assay was used to sequence TCRbeta CDR3 regions. After extraction, genomic DNA underwent amplification by bias-controlled multiplex PCR, followed by high-throughput sequencing. In the authors' own workflow: To quantify the absolute abundance of each unique TCRbeta CDR3 region, sequences were collapsed and filtered. T cell fraction was estimated by normalizing TCRbeta template counts to usable DNA, which was measured by amplifying reference genes present in all nucleated cells. Repertoire TCRs were annotated as SARS-CoV-2-specific when V gene, CDR3 amino acid sequence and J gene were exactly matched to a known reactive TCR set. The reference SARS-CoV-2 TCR set was obtained from MIRA and was filtered for enrichment in COVID-19-positive ImmuneCODE repertoires, whereby public or cross-reactive TCRs were removed. Based on the MIRA antigens, annotated TCRs were further analysed at the level of specific ORF or position within ORF. Depth was the summed frequency of annotated unique rearrangements, while breadth was defined as annotated unique rearrangements over total unique productive rearrangements. Two-sided Wilcoxon rank-sum tests were applied when comparing TCR breadth between groups. The source is immuneACCESS, and TCRdb retained only in-frame sequences with V and J called. Part of the clones is not carried over; for the studies checked, unresolved V genes explain less than half of this, and the remainder is unexplained. V and J calls and clone size come straight from that table; D and trimming were deduced from the DNA. The sample table records about 400,000 clones; approximately 88% of these occur just once. The top ten hold 3.6% of the sample.

This chain is built from TRBV6-4 and TRBJ2-2, and 7 bases in between align with TRBD1. The starting material was peripheral blood, obtained in a trial of Ad26.COV2.S vaccine versus placebo. This sequence originates from a person between 18 and 59 years old who received the Ad26.COV2.S COVID-19 vaccine or a placebo. The CDR3 has the sequence CASSRTGLGTGELFF. The nucleotide sequence is given as TGTGCCAGCAGTCGGACAGGTTTGGGCACCGGGGAGCTGTTTTTT.